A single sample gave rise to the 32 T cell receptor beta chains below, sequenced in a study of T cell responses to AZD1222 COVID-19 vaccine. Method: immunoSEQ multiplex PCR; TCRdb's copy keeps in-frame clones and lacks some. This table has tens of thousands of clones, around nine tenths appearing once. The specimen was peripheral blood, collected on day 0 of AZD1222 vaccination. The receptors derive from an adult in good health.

In nucleotides, the CDR3 is TGTGCCAGCAGCTCGTACGGGGTGAGCTCTGGAAACACCATATATTTT. It yields the protein CASSSYGVSSGNTIYF. The rearrangement uses TRBV11-2 and TRBJ1-3; no clear D. Germline V CDR1 and CDR2: SGHAT, FQNNGV. The V end was cut by 4 bases, the J end by 0 bases, with 13 bases between. The CDR3 length is 16 residues.

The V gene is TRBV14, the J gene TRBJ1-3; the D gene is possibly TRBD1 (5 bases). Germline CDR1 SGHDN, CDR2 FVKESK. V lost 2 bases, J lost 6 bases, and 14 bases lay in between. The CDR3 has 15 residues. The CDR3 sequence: CASSQIGGPVNTIYF. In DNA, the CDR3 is TGTGCCAGCAGCCAAATTGGGGGACCCGTAAACACCATATATTTT.

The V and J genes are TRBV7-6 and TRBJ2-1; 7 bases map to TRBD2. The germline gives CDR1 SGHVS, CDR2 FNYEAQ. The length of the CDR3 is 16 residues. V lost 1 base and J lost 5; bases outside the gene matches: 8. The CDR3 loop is CASSLGGGTTHNEQFF. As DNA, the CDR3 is TGTGCCAGCAGCTTAGGGGGGGGGACTACCCACAATGAGCAGTTCTTC.

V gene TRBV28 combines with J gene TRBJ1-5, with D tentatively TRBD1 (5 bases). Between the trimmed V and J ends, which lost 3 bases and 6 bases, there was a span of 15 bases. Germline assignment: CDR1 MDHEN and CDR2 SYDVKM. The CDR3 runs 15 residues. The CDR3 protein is CASSLSAGLGQPQHF. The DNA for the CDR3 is TGTGCCAGCAGTTTGAGCGCAGGGCTCGGTCAGCCCCAGCATTTT. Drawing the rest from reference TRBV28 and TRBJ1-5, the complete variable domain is DVKVTQSSRYLVKRTGEKVFLECVQDMDHENMFWYRQDPGLGLRLIYFSYDVKMKEKGDIPEGYSVSREKKERFSLILESASTNQTSMYLCASSLSAGLGQPQHFGDGTRLSIL.

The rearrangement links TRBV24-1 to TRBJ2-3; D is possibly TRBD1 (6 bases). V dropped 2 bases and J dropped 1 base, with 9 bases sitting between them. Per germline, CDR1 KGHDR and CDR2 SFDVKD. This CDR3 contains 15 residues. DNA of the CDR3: TGTGCCACCAGTGATTCCCGGACAGGCACAGATACGCAGTATTTT. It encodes CATSDSRTGTDTQYF.

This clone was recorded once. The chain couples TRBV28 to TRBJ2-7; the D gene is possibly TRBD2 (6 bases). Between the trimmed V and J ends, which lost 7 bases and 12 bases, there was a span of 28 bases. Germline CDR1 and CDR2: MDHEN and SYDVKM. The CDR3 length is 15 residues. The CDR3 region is CASISTSRGAGGAYF. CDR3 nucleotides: TGTGCCAGCATCTCAACCAGTAGGGGTGCAGGAGGGGCGTACTTC.

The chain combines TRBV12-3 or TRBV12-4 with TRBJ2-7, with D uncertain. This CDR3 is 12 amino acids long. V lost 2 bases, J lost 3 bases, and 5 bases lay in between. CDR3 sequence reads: CASSLTLYEQYF. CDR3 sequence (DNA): TGTGCCAGCAGTTTAACCCTCTACGAGCAGTACTTC.

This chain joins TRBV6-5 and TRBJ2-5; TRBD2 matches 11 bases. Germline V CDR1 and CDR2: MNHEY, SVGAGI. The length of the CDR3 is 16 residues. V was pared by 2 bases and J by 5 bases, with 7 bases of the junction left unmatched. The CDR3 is CASSYSSGGARETQYF. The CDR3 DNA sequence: TGTGCCAGCAGTTACAGTAGCGGGGGGGCCCGGGAGACCCAGTACTTC.

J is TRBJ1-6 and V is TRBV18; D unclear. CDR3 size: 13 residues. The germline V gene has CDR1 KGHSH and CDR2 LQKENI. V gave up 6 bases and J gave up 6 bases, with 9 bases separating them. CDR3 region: CASSAEVNSPLHF. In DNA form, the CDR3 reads TGTGCCAGCTCGGCGGAAGTTAATTCACCCCTCCACTTT.

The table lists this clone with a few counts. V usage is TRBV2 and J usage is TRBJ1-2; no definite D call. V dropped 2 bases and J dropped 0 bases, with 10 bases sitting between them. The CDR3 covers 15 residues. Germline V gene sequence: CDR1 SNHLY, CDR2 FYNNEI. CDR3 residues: CASSERAGANYGYTF. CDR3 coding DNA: TGTGCCAGCAGTGAACGGGCAGGCGCTAACTATGGCTACACCTTC.

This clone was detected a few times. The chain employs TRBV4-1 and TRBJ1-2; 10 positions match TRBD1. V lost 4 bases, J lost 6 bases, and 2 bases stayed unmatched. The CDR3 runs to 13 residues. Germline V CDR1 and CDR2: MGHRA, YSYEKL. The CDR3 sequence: CASSRTGGDGYTF. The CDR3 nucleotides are TGCGCCAGCAGCCGGACAGGGGGGGATGGCTACACCTTC.

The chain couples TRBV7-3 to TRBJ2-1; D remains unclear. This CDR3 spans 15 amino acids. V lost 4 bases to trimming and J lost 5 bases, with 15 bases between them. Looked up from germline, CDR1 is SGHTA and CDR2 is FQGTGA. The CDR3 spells CASSSYMGMDNEQFF. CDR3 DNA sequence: TGTGCCAGCAGCTCATACATGGGGATGGACAATGAGCAGTTCTTC.

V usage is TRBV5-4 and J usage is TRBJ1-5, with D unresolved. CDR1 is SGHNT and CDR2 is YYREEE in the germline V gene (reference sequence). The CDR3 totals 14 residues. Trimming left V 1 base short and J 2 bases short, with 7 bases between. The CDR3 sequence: CASSLSPGNQPQHF. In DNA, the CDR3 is TGTGCCAGCAGCTTGTCCCCCGGCAATCAGCCCCAGCATTTT.

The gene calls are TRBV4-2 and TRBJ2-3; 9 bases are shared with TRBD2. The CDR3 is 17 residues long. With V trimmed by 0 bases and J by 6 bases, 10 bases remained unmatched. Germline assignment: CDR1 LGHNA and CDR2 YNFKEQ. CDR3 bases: TGTGCCAGCAGCCAAGATCCTCCTAGCGGGGCCGCGGATACGCAGTATTTT. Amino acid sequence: CASSQDPPSGAADTQYF.

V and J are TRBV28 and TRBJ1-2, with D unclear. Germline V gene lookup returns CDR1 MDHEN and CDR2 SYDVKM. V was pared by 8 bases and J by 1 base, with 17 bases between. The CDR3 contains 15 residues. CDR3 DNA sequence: TGTGCCAGCTCCCCTTTGGGAGGCTTTAACTATGGCTACACCTTC. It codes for CASSPLGGFNYGYTF.

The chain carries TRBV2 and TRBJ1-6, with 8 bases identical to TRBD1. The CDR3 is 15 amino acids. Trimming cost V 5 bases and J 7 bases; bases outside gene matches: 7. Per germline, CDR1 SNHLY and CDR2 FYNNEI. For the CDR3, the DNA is TGTGCCAGCAGTACTGACAGGGGAGGAAATTCACCCCTCCACTTT. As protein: CASSTDRGGNSPLHF.

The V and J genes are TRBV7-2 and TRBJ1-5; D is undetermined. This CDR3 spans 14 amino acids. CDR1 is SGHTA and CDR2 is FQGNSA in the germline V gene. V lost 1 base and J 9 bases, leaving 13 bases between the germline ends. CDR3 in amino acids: CASSLGITGRPQHF. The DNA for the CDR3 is TGTGCCAGCAGCTTAGGAATAACGGGCAGGCCCCAGCATTTT.

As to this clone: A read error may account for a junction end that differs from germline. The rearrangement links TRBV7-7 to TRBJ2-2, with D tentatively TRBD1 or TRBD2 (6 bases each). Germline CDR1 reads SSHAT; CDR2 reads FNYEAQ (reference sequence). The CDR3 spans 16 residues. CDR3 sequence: CASSLGTGADTGELFF. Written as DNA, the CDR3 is TGTGCTAGCAGCTTAGGGACGGGGGCGGACACCGGGGAGCTGTTTTTT.

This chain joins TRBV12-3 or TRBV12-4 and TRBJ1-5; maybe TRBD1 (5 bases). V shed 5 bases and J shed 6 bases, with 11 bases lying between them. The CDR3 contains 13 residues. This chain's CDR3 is CASSGPQGQPQHF. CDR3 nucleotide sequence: TGTGCCAGCAGTGGACCCCAGGGTCAGCCCCAGCATTTT.

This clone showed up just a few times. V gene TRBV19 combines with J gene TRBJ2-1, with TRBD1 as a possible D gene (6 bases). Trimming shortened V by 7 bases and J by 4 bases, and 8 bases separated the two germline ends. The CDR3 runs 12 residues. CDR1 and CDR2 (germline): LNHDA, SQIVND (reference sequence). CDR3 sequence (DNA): TGTGCCAGTAACGACAGGTACAATGAGCAGTTCTTC. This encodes CASNDRYNEQFF.

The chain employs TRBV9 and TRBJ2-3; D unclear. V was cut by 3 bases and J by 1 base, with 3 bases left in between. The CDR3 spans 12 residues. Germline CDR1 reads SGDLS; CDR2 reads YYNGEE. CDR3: CASSGRTDTQYF. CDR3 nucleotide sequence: TGTGCCAGCAGCGGACGCACAGATACGCAGTATTTT.

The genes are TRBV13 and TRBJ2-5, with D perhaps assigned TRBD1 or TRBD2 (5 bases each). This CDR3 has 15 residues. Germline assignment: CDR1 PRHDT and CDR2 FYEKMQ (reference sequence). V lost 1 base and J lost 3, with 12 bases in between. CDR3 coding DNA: TGTGCCAGCAGCTTAGCCGGGACGGTGGAAGAGACCCAGTACTTC. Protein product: CASSLAGTVEETQYF.

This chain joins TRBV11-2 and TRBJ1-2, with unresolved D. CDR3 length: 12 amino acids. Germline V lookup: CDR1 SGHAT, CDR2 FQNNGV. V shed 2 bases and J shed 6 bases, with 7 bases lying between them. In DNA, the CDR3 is TGTGCCAGCAGCTTAAACTCGGATGGCTACACCTTC. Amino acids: CASSLNSDGYTF.

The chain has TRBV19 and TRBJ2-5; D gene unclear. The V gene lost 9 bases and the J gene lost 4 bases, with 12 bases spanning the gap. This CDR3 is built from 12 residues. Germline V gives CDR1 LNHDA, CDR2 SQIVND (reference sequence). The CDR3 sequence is CASARIGETQYF. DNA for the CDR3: TGTGCCAGCGCCCGGATTGGAGAGACCCAGTACTTC.

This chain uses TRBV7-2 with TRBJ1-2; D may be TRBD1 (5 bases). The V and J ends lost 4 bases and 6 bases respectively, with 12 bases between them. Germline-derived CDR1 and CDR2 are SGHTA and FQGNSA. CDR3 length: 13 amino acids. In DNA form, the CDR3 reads TGTGCCAGCAGCTCCCACTCACAGGATGGCTACACCTTC. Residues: CASSSHSQDGYTF.

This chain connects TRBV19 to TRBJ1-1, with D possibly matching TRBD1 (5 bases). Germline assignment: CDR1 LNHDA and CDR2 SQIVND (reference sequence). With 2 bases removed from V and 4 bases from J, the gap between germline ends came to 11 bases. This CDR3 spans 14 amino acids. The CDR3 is CASSIWGIGTEAFF. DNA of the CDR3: TGTGCCAGTAGTATATGGGGGATAGGCACTGAAGCTTTCTTT.

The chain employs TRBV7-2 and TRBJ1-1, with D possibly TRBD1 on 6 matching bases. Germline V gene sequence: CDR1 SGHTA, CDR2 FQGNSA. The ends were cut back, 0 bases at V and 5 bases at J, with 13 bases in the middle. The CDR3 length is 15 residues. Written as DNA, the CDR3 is TGTGCCAGCAGCTTAGCGACCACAGGGAGAACTGAAGCTTTCTTT. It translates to CASSLATTGRTEAFF.

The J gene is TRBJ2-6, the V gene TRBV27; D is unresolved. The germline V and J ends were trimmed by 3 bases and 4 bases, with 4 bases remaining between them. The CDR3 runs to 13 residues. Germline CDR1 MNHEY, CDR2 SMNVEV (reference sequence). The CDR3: CASSFSGANVLTF. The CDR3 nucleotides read TGTGCCAGCAGTTTTTCCGGGGCCAACGTCCTGACTTTC.

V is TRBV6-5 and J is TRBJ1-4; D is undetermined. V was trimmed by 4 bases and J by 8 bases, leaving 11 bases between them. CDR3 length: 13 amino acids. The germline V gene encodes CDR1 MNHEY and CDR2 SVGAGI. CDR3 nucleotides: TGTGCCAGCAGTTTGGGCAGAGAAGAAAAACTGTTTTTT. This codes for CASSLGREEKLFF.

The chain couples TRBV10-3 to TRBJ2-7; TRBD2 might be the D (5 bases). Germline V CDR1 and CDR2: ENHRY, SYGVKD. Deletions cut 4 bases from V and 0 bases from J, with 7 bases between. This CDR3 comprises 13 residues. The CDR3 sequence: CAISGGSSYEQYF. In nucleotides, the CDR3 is TGTGCCATCAGTGGAGGGTCCTCCTACGAGCAGTACTTC.

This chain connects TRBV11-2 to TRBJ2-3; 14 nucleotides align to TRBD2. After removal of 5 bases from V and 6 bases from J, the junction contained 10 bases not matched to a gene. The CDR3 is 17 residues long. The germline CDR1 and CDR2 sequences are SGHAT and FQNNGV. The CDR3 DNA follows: TGTGCCAGCAGCACTTGGACTAGCGGGGGGTCCCGGGATACGCAGTATTTT. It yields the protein CASSTWTSGGSRDTQYF.

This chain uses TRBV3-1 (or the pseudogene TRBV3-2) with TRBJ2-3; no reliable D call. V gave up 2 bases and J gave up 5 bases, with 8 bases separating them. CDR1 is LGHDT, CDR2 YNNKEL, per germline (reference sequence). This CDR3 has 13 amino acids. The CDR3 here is CASSQFGQDTQYF. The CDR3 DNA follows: TGTGCCAGCAGCCAATTTGGGCAAGATACGCAGTATTTT.